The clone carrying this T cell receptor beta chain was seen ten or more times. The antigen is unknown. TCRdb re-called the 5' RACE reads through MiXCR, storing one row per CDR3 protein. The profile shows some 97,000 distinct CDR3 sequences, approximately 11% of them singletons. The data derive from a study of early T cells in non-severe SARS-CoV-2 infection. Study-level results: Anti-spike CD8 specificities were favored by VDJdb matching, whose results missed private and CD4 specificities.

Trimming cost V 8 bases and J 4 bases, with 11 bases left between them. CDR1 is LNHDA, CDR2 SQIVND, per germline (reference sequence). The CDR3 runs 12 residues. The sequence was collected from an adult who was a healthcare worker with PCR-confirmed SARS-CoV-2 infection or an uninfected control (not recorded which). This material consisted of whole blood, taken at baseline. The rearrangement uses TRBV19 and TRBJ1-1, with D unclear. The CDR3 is CASLGGGTEAFF. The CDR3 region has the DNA TGTGCCAGTCTCGGAGGCGGCACTGAAGCTTTCTTT.